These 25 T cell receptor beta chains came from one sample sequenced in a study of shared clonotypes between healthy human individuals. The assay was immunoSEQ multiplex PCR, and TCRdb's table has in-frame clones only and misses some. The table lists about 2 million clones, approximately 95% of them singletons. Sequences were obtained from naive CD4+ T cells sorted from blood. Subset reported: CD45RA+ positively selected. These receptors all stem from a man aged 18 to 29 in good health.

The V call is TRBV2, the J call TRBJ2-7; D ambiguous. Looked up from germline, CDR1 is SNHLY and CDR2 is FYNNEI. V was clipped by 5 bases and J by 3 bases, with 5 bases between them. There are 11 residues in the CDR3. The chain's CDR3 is CASSKVYEQYF. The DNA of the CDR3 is TGTGCCAGCAGTAAGGTCTACGAGCAGTACTTC.

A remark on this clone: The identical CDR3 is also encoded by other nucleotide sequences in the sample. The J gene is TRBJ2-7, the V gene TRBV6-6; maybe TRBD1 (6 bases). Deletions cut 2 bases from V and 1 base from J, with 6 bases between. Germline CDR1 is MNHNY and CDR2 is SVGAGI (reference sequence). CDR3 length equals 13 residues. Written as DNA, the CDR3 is TGTGCCAGCAGTTACGACAGGTCCTACGAGCAGTACTTC. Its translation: CASSYDRSYEQYF.

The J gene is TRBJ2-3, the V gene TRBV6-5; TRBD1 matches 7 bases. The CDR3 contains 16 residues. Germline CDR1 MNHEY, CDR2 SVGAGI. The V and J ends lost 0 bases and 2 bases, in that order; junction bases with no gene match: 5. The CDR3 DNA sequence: TGTGCCAGCAGTTACTCGTCGACAGGGCCCACAGATACGCAGTATTTT. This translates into CASSYSSTGPTDTQYF.

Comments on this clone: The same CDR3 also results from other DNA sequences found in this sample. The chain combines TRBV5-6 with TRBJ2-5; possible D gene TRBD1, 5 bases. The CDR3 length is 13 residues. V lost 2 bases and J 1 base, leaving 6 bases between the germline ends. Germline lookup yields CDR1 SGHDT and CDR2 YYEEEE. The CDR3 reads CASSLGVQETQYF. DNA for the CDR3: TGTGCCAGCAGCTTAGGGGTCCAAGAGACCCAGTACTTC.

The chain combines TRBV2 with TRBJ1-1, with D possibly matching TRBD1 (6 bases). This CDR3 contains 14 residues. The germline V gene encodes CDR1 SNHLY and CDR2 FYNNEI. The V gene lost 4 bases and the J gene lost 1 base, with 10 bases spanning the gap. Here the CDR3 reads CASSVEQGNTEAFF. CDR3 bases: TGTGCCAGCAGTGTAGAACAGGGGAACACTGAAGCTTTCTTT.

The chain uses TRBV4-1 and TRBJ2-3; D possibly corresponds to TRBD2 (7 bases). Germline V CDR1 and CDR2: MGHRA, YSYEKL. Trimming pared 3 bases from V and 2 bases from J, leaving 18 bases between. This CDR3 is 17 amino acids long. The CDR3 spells CASSQFGGAAVTDTQYF. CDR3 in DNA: TGCGCCAGCAGCCAGTTTGGGGGGGCCGCGGTCACAGATACGCAGTATTTT.

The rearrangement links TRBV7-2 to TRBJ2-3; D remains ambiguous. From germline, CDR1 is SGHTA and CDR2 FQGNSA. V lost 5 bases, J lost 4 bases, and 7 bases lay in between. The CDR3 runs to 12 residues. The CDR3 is CASSQPADTQYF. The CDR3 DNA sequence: TGTGCCAGCAGCCAACCAGCAGATACGCAGTATTTT.

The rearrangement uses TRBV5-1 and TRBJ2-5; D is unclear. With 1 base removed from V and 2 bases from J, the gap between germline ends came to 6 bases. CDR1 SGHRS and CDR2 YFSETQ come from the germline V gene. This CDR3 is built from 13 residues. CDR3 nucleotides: TGCGCCAGCAGCTTGCAGATTCAAGAGACCCAGTACTTC. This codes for CASSLQIQETQYF. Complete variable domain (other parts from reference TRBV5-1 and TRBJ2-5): KAGVTQTPRYLIKTRGQQVTLSCSPISGHRSVSWYQQTPGQGLQFLFEYFSETQRNKGNFPGRFSGRQFSNSRSEMNVSTLELGDSALYLCASSLQIQETQYFGPGTRLLVL.

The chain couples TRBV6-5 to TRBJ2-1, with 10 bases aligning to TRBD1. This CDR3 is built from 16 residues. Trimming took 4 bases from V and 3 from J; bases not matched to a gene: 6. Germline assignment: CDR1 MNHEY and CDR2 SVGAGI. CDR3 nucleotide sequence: TGTGCCAGCAGTTCGCCGGGACAGGGGAACTACAATGAGCAGTTCTTC. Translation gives CASSSPGQGNYNEQFF.

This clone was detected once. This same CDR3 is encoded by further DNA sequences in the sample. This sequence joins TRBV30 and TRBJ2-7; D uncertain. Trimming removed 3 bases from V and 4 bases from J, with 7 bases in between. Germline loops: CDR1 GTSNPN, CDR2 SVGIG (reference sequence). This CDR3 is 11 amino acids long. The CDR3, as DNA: TGTGCCTGGAGGGATAGTTACGAGCAGTACTTC. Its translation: CAWRDSYEQYF.

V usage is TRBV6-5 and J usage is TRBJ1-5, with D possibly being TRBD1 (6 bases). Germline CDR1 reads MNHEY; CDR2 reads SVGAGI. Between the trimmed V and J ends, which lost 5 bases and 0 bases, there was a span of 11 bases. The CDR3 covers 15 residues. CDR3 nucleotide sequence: TGTGCCAGCAGTAAAACAGGGTATAGCAATCAGCCCCAGCATTTT. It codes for CASSKTGYSNQPQHF.

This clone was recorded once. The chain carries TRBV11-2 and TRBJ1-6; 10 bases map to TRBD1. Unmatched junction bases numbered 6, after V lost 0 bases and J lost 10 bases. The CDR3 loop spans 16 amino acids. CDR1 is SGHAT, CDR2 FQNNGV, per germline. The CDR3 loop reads CASSLDYGTGVSPLHF. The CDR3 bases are TGTGCCAGCAGCTTAGATTACGGGACAGGGGTATCACCCCTCCACTTT.

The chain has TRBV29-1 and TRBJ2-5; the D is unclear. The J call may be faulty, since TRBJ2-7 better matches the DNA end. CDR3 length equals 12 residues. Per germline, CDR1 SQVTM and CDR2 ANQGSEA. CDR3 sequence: CSVGGGTYEQYF. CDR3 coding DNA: TGCAGCGTTGGCGGCGGTACCTACGAGCAGTACTTC.

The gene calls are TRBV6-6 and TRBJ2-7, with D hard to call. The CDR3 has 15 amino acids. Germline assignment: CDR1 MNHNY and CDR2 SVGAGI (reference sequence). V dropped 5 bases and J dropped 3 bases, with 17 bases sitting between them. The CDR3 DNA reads TGTGCCAGCAGTACCTCGGGCGAGTACCGCTACGAGCAGTACTTC. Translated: CASSTSGEYRYEQYF.

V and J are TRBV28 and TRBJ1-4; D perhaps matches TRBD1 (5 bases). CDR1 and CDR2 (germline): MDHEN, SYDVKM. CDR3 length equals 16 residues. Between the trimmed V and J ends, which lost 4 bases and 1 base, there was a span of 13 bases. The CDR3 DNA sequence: TGTGCCAGCAGTTCACGGGGGGAGGTAACTAATGAAAAACTGTTTTTT. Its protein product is CASSSRGEVTNEKLFF.

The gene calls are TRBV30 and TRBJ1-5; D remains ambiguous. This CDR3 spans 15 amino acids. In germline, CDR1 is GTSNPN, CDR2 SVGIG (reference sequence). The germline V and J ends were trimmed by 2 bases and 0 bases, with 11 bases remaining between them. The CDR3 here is CAWSNIGPSNQPQHF. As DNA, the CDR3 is TGTGCCTGGAGTAATATAGGGCCTAGCAATCAGCCCCAGCATTTT.

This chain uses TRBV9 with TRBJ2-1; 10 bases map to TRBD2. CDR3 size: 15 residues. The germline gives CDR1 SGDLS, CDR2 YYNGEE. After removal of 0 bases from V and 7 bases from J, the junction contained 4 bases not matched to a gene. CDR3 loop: CASSVGIAGGNEQFF. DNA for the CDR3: TGTGCCAGCAGCGTAGGAATAGCGGGGGGTAATGAGCAGTTCTTC.

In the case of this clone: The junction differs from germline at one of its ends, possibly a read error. The CDR3 reads CASSLGTGNAEAFF. CDR3 bases: TGTGCCAGCAGCTTAGGGACAGGGAACGCTGAAGCTTTCTTT. The V gene is TRBV5-4, the J gene TRBJ1-1, with TRBD1 matching over 9 bases. In germline, CDR1 is SGHNT, CDR2 YYREEE (reference sequence). The CDR3 has 14 residues.

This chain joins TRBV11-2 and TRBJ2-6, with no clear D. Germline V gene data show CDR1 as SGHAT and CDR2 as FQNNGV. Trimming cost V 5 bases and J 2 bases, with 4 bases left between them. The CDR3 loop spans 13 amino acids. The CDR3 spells CASSTPGANVLTF. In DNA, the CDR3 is TGTGCCAGCAGCACTCCTGGGGCCAACGTCCTGACTTTC.

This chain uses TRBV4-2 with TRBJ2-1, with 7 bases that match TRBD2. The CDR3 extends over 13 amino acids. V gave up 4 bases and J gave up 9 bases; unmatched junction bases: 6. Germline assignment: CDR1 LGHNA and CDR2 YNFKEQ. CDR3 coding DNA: TGTGCCAGCAGCCGAAGAACGGGGGGTGAGCAGTTCTTC. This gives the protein CASSRRTGGEQFF.

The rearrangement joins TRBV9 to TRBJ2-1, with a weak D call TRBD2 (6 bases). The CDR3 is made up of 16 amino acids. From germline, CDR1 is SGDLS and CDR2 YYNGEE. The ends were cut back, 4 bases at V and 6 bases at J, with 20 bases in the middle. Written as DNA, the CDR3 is TGTGCCAGCAGCCCTAGAGGAGGGGACTTCTCCAATGAGCAGTTCTTC. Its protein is CASSPRGGDFSNEQFF.

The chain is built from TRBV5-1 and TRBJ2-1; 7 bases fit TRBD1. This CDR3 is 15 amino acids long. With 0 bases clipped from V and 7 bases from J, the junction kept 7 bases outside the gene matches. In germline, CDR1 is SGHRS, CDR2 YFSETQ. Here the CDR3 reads CASSLEGAPGNEQFF. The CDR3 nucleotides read TGCGCCAGCAGCTTGGAGGGGGCGCCAGGTAATGAGCAGTTCTTC.

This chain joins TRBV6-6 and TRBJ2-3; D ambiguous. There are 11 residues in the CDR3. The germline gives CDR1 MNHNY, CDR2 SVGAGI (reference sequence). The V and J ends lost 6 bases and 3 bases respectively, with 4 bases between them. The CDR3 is CASSQTDTQYF. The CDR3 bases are TGTGCCAGCAGCCAGACAGATACGCAGTATTTT.

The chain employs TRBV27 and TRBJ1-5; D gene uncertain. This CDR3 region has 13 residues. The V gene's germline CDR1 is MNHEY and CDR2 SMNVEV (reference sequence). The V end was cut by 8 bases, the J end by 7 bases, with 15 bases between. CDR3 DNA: TGTGCCAGCCGCCCACACGTGGGCCAGCCCCAGCATTTT. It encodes CASRPHVGQPQHF.

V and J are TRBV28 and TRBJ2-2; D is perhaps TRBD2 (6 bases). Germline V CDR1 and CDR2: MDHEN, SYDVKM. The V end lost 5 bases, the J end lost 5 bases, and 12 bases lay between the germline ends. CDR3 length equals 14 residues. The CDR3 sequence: CASSLGGMTGELFF. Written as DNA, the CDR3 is TGTGCCAGCAGTCTCGGAGGGATGACCGGGGAGCTGTTTTTT.